The 23 T cell receptor beta chains below come from one sample, sequenced in a study of cytomegalovirus exposure and HLA in healthy donors. This PCR relied on a set of 60 Vbeta primers and 13 Jbeta primers. TCRdb's table, derived via immunoSEQ multiplex PCR, lists solely in-frame clones and lacks some. This table holds 200,000 to 250,000 clones, almost 70% found once. Specimen: PBMCs. The receptors were sampled from a man aged 35 to 55 in good health and CMV-seropositive.

This clone was counted once. The chain couples TRBV27 to TRBJ1-1, with 8 bases fitting TRBD1. The ends lost 3 bases at V and 4 bases at J; junction bases unmatched: 7. The V gene's germline CDR1 is MNHEY and CDR2 SMNVEV (reference sequence). The CDR3 spans 15 residues. Here the CDR3 DNA reads TGTGCCAGCAGTTTTCAGGGACAGGCGGGCACTGAAGCTTTCTTT. It is translated as CASSFQGQAGTEAFF.

This clone was seen only once. This chain links TRBV5-4 with TRBJ2-7, with 8 bases identical to TRBD1. CDR3 length equals 16 residues. Per the germline V gene, CDR1 is SGHNT and CDR2 is YYREEE (reference sequence). V gave up 7 bases and J gave up 3 bases; unmatched junction bases: 15. The CDR3: CASPTEPGTGHYEQYF. Here the CDR3 DNA reads TGTGCCAGCCCCACTGAGCCCGGGACAGGTCACTACGAGCAGTACTTC.

The chain combines TRBV2 with TRBJ2-4, with a weak D call TRBD1 (6 bases). V gave up 3 bases and J gave up 3 bases, with 9 bases separating them. Looked up from germline, CDR1 is SNHLY and CDR2 is FYNNEI. This CDR3 spans 14 amino acids. In DNA, the CDR3 is TGTGCCAGCAGTGATATAGGGGGCAAAAACATTCAGTACTTC. It translates to CASSDIGGKNIQYF.

This clone was observed once. The chain joins TRBV7-9 to TRBJ1-6, with TRBD1 as a possible D gene (6 bases). The germline V and J ends were trimmed by 1 base and 9 bases, with 13 bases remaining between them. The germline CDR1 and CDR2 sequences are SEHNR and FQNEAQ (reference sequence). CDR3 length equals 15 residues. DNA for the CDR3: TGTGCCAGCAGCTTAGGGGGGGGCCAGGGTTCACCCCTCCACTTT. As protein: CASSLGGGQGSPLHF. The full variable domain, in which reference TRBV7-9 and TRBJ1-6 provide the parts outside the CDR3, is DTGVSQNPRHKITKRGQNVTFRCDPISEHNRLYWYRQTLGQGPEFLTYFQNEAQLEKSRLLSDRFSAERPKGSFSTLEIQRTEQGDSAMYLCASSLGGGQGSPLHFGNGTRLTVT.

The chain is built from TRBV19 and TRBJ1-2; D is unclear. Trimming cost V 11 bases and J 8 bases, with 27 bases left between them. The CDR3 runs 15 residues. Germline loops: CDR1 LNHDA, CDR2 SQIVND (reference sequence). The CDR3 nucleotides read TGTGCCGTTAGGGAGGGCGGACTATACTCTCGGGGCTACACCTTC. Its translation is CAVREGGLYSRGYTF.

The sample holds a few counts of this clone. The gene calls are TRBV7-6 and TRBJ2-4; TRBD2 matches at 8 bases. Germline assignment: CDR1 SGHVS and CDR2 FNYEAQ. The ends lost 1 base at V and 8 bases at J; junction bases unmatched: 4. This CDR3 has 14 amino acids. In DNA, the CDR3 is TGTGCCAGCAGCTTAGGTAGCGGGGATGACATTCAGTACTTC. Its translation is CASSLGSGDDIQYF.

The rearrangement uses TRBV28 and TRBJ1-2; TRBD1 matches 9 bases. CDR1 is MDHEN and CDR2 is SYDVKM in the germline V gene. The CDR3 contains 13 residues. The V and J ends lost 5 bases and 12 bases, in that order; junction bases with no gene match: 10. The CDR3 DNA is TGTGCCAGCAGTCCCCGGACAGGGGTTAGAAACACCTTC. Its protein is CASSPRTGVRNTF.

This chain joins TRBV7-3 and TRBJ2-3; TRBD2 matches 7 bases. CDR3 length: 16 amino acids. Unmatched junction bases numbered 13, after V lost 5 bases and J lost 5 bases. Germline V gene sequence: CDR1 SGHTA, CDR2 FQGTGA. The CDR3 DNA sequence: TGTGCCAGCAGCCCGTTGAGCGGGGTAAAGGGAGATACGCAGTATTTT. This codes for CASSPLSGVKGDTQYF.

The chain couples TRBV7-2 to TRBJ2-7; 10 bases map to TRBD1. This CDR3 has 17 residues. Per the germline V gene, CDR1 is SGHTA and CDR2 is FQGNSA. J was trimmed by 1 base and V by 1 base; bases with no gene match: 7. CDR3 region: CASSLGRRQGASYEQYF. Written as DNA, the CDR3 is TGTGCCAGCAGCTTAGGGAGAAGACAGGGGGCTTCCTACGAGCAGTACTTC. The variable domain in full, with the rest retrieved from reference TRBV7-2 and TRBJ2-7, is GAGVSQSPSNKVTEKGKDVELRCDPISGHTALYWYRQSLGQGLEFLIYFQGNSAPDKSGLPSDRFSAERTGGSVSTLTIQRTQQEDSAVYLCASSLGRRQGASYEQYFGPGTRLTVT.

This clone has only a few counts. J is TRBJ1-5 and V is TRBV5-1; TRBD1 matches at 10 bases. CDR3 length equals 14 residues. From germline, CDR1 is SGHRS and CDR2 YFSETQ. The ends lost 0 bases at V and 7 bases at J; junction bases unmatched: 1. For the CDR3, the DNA is TGCGCCAGCAGCTTGGGGACAGGGGGACAGCCCCAGCATTTT. Protein: CASSLGTGGQPQHF.

The gene calls are TRBV5-6 and TRBJ2-3; D unresolved. V was trimmed by 0 bases and J by 6 bases, leaving 8 bases between them. From germline, CDR1 is SGHDT and CDR2 YYEEEE. The CDR3 is made up of 13 amino acids. Here the CDR3 reads CASSLAVSDTQYF. Here the CDR3 DNA reads TGTGCCAGCAGCTTGGCGGTGTCGGATACGCAGTATTTT.

This clone was counted once. The rearrangement joins TRBV11-2 to TRBJ1-1, with 9 bases that match TRBD1. Germline V gene data show CDR1 as SGHAT and CDR2 as FQNNGV. The CDR3 is 14 amino acids. The J segment lost 5 bases and the V segment lost 3 bases, leaving 4 bases of the junction unmatched. CDR3 in DNA: TGTGCCAGCAGCTTCGGGACAGGGAAGACTGAAGCTTTCTTT. Encoded protein: CASSFGTGKTEAFF.

V and J are TRBV7-8 and TRBJ1-2, with 10 bases aligning to TRBD1. From germline, CDR1 is SGHVS and CDR2 FQNEAQ. V shed 1 base and J 8 bases; nucleotides not matched to a gene: 1. This CDR3 spans 13 amino acids. The CDR3 spells CASSLGDRGGYTF. CDR3 bases: TGTGCCAGCAGCTTAGGGGACAGGGGAGGCTACACCTTC.

Regarding this clone: An end of the junction does not agree with germline; a read error may underlie this. The chain employs TRBV19 and TRBJ1-5, with D perhaps TRBD1 (5 bases). From germline, CDR1 is LNHDA and CDR2 SQIVND (reference sequence). This CDR3 comprises 15 residues. The DNA of the CDR3 is TGTGCCAGTAGTATAGATGGGGGAGGCAATCAGCCCCAGCACTTT. Translation gives CASSIDGGGNQPQHF. Full variable domain (rest looked up from reference TRBV19 and TRBJ1-5): DGGITQSPKYLFRKEGQNVTLSCEQNLNHDAMYWYRQDPGQGLRLIYYSQIVNDFQKGDIAEGYSVSREKKESFPLTVTSAQKNPTAFYLCASSIDGGGNQPQHFGDGTRLSIL.

This chain links TRBV19 with TRBJ1-1, with 9 positions matching TRBD1. The CDR3 has 14 amino acids. Trimming took 5 bases from V and 5 from J; bases not matched to a gene: 6. In germline, CDR1 is LNHDA, CDR2 SQIVND (reference sequence). The CDR3 loop reads CASSPGQGGTEAFF. In DNA, the CDR3 is TGTGCCAGTAGTCCGGGACAGGGAGGGACTGAAGCTTTCTTT.

The rearrangement uses TRBV9 and TRBJ2-5; D not certain. The end of the DNA is better explained by TRBJ2-7, so the J call may be wrong. Germline-derived CDR1 and CDR2 are SGDLS and YYNGEE. The CDR3 totals 13 residues. The CDR3 nucleotides are TGTGCCAGCAGCGTAGAGTCGGCGAGCGAGCAGTACTTC. Its translation is CASSVESASEQYF.

This clone was observed a few times. One end of the junction fails to match germline, which may point to a read error. The rearrangement uses TRBV7-9 and TRBJ2-7; a possible D gene is TRBD1 (5 bases). This CDR3 has 12 residues. CDR1 and CDR2 (germline): SEHNR, FQNEAQ (reference sequence). The CDR3 bases are TGTTCCAGCAGCATGACAGTTTACGAGCAGTACTTC. It yields the protein CSSSMTVYEQYF.

As to this clone: In the same sample, other DNA sequences code for this CDR3. The chain employs TRBV6-5 and TRBJ2-7; D might be TRBD1 (5 bases). The CDR3 length is 12 residues. V lost 5 bases, J lost 3 bases, and 8 bases lay in between. Germline CDR1 is MNHEY and CDR2 is SVGAGI. The CDR3 DNA reads as TGTGCCAGCAGTGTCGACAGCTACGAGCAGTACTTC. Encoded protein: CASSVDSYEQYF.

V usage is TRBV19 and J usage is TRBJ2-7; TRBD2 might be the D (5 bases). CDR1 is LNHDA, CDR2 SQIVND, per germline (reference sequence). This CDR3 has 16 residues. Trimming took 5 bases from V and 5 from J, leaving 22 bases between them. The CDR3 protein is CASSSQTDGLRDEQYF. For the CDR3, the DNA is TGTGCCAGTAGTTCCCAAACGGACGGTTTGCGGGACGAGCAGTACTTC.

This chain joins TRBV27 and TRBJ2-7, with a possible D match to TRBD2 (6 bases). Germline V gene data show CDR1 as MNHEY and CDR2 as SMNVEV (reference sequence). The CDR3 totals 14 residues. V gave up 3 bases and J gave up 2 bases, with 11 bases separating them. CDR3 DNA: TGTGCCAGCAGTTTTTGGGGGGAAACCTACGAGCAGTACTTC. The encoded protein is CASSFWGETYEQYF.

The chain has TRBV10-2 and TRBJ2-1; D not certain. CDR1 and CDR2 (germline): WSHSY, SAAADI. The CDR3 has 15 residues. The V end lost 0 bases, the J end lost 3 bases, and 9 bases lay between the germline ends. The CDR3 sequence: CASSESAPIYNEQFF. CDR3 coding DNA: TGCGCCAGCAGTGAGTCAGCCCCCATCTACAATGAGCAGTTCTTC.

The rearrangement uses TRBV11-2 and TRBJ2-7; the match to TRBD2 covers 7 bases. J was trimmed by 3 bases and V by 6 bases; bases with no gene match: 14. Germline V gene lookup returns CDR1 SGHAT and CDR2 FQNNGV. The CDR3 runs to 16 residues. The CDR3: CASRSPRVTGGYEQYF. The CDR3 DNA is TGTGCCAGCAGATCACCGCGAGTCACGGGGGGCTACGAGCAGTACTTC.

The gene calls are TRBV5-1 and TRBJ1-1; maybe TRBD1 (5 bases). The germline gives CDR1 SGHRS, CDR2 YFSETQ. Trimming took 4 bases from V and 5 from J, leaving 18 bases between them. The CDR3 runs to 15 residues. The CDR3 DNA follows: TGCGCCAGCAGCCCCTCAACGCGGGGGGGTACTGAAGCTTTCTTT. Protein product: CASSPSTRGGTEAFF.